A single sample gave rise to the 10 T cell receptor beta chains below, sequenced in a study of cytomegalovirus exposure and HLA in healthy donors. The primer mix had 60 Vbeta and 13 Jbeta primers. Here immunoSEQ multiplex PCR was the method, and the copy in TCRdb shows in-frame clones only, minus some. The sample shows roughly 120,000 clones, 15% of them seen only once. Sequencing was performed on PBMCs. The receptors shown here come from a woman aged 18 to 35 in good health and CMV-seronegative.

Only a few counts were recorded for this clone. The chain links TRBV10-2 to TRBJ1-5; D ambiguous. The ends were cut back, 2 bases at V and 0 bases at J, with 5 bases in the middle. Germline CDR1 reads WSHSY; CDR2 reads SAAADI. The CDR3 is made up of 14 amino acids. The chain's CDR3 is CASSELYSNQPQHF. CDR3 coding DNA: TGCGCCAGCAGTGAGCTGTATAGCAATCAGCCCCAGCATTTT.

This clone was detected only a few times. The chain joins TRBV25-1 to TRBJ1-2; 8 positions match TRBD1. CDR3 length: 12 amino acids. V lost 8 bases, J lost 8 bases, and 7 bases stayed unmatched. The V gene's germline CDR1 is MGHDK and CDR2 SYGVNS. The chain's CDR3 is CASRTGRMGYTF. DNA for the CDR3: TGTGCCAGCCGGACAGGGAGGATGGGCTACACCTTC.

This clone was observed a handful of times. The chain couples TRBV29-1 to TRBJ2-7; 9 bases are shared with TRBD1. The J call may be wrong; the DNA end is better matched by TRBJ2-1. This CDR3 comprises 13 residues. Germline-derived CDR1 and CDR2 are SQVTM and ANQGSEA. As DNA, the CDR3 is TGCAGCGTTACTGGACAGGGGAGCGACGAGCAGTTCTTC. Its translation is CSVTGQGSDEQFF.

CDR3 region: CASTGDTGELFF. The DNA of the CDR3 is TGTGCCAGCACGGGGGACACCGGGGAGCTGTTTTTT. The chain is built from TRBV28 and TRBJ2-2, with a possible D match to TRBD2 (6 bases). Deletions cut 7 bases from V and 3 bases from J, with 6 bases between. Germline V lookup: CDR1 MDHEN, CDR2 SYDVKM. The CDR3 is 12 residues long.

The sample holds a few counts of this clone. The chain employs TRBV4-1 and TRBJ2-5, with D perhaps matching TRBD1 (5 bases). This CDR3 comprises 15 residues. Trimming pared 2 bases from V and 1 base from J, leaving 11 bases between. From germline, CDR1 is MGHRA and CDR2 YSYEKL. DNA for the CDR3: TGCGCCAGCAGCCAATTGGACACACCCCAAGAGACCCAGTACTTC. Its protein is CASSQLDTPQETQYF.

V usage is TRBV30 and J usage is TRBJ1-3; D may be TRBD1 (6 bases). The CDR3 covers 14 residues. V gave up 1 base and J gave up 5 bases, with 12 bases separating them. Germline V gene lookup returns CDR1 GTSNPN and CDR2 SVGIG (reference sequence). The CDR3 loop reads CAWSEGQRRNTIYF. CDR3 coding DNA: TGTGCCTGGAGTGAGGGACAACGACGAAACACCATATATTTT. Drawing the rest from reference TRBV30 and TRBJ1-3, the complete variable domain is SQTIHQWPATLVQPVGSPLSLECTVEGTSNPNLYWYRQAAGRGLQLLFYSVGIGQISSEVPQNLSASRPQDRQFILSSKKLLLSDSGFYLCAWSEGQRRNTIYFGEGSWLTVV.

This clone showed up just a few times. The V and J genes are TRBV29-1 and TRBJ2-2; 9 bases align to TRBD1. Germline V gene lookup returns CDR1 SQVTM and CDR2 ANQGSEA. Germline trimming cut 7 bases from V and 7 bases from J; bases unmatched to any gene: 13. The CDR3 consists of 15 residues. The CDR3 sequence: CSASPGTGYNGELFF. In nucleotides, the CDR3 is TGCAGCGCCTCGCCCGGGACAGGGTATAACGGGGAGCTGTTTTTT.

The V and J genes are TRBV2 and TRBJ1-1; 8 nucleotides agree with TRBD1. Losses at the gene ends were 4 bases for V and 1 base for J; bases not matched to a gene: 2. This CDR3 has 14 residues. Germline values: CDR1 SNHLY, CDR2 FYNNEI. As DNA, the CDR3 is TGTGCCAGCAGTGTCGGACAGGGGAACACTGAAGCTTTCTTT. Translated: CASSVGQGNTEAFF.

This clone was detected a few times. V is TRBV7-9 and J is TRBJ2-5; 8 nucleotides line up with TRBD1. This CDR3 has 14 amino acids. The V gene end was trimmed by 5 bases and the J gene end by 2 bases; junction bases not matched to a gene: 4. Per the germline V gene, CDR1 is SEHNR and CDR2 is FQNEAQ (reference sequence). Here the CDR3 DNA reads TGTGCCAGCAGCCCGCGACAGGGGCAAGAGACCCAGTACTTC. Protein: CASSPRQGQETQYF.

This sequence joins TRBV7-9 and TRBJ2-5; 8 bases are shared with TRBD2. Germline-derived CDR1 and CDR2 are SEHNR and FQNEAQ (reference sequence). There are 16 residues in the CDR3. V was pared by 2 bases and J by 5 bases, with 10 bases of the junction left unmatched. CDR3 in amino acids: CASSLRGSGGRETQYF. CDR3 coding DNA: TGTGCCAGCAGCTTAAGGGGTAGCGGCGGGAGGGAGACCCAGTACTTC.